The TCR beta chain described here comes from a study of Ad26.COV2.S vaccination and SARS-CoV-2 variants. Study background: Administration of Ad26.COV2.S was intramuscular, either once or twice 56 days apart.

Sequencing used immunoSEQ multiplex PCR; TCRdb keeps in-frame clones, though not all of them. In the table there are roughly 700,000 clones, 89% of which are singletons. Only one count was recorded for this clone. This sample's treatment: roughly 19 received Ad26.COV2.S at low or high dose, single or two shots; five or six received placebo; per-sample allocation not given. It was on day 63 after the first vaccine or placebo injection that samples were taken. The individual, an adult aged 18-55 years, was a donor in Boston. Per germline, CDR1 MNHEY and CDR2 SMNVEV (reference sequence). CDR3 length: 13 amino acids. With 5 bases clipped from V and 14 bases from J, the junction kept 9 bases outside the gene matches.

This TCR came from a person between 18 and 65 years old who received the Ad26.COV2.S COVID-19 vaccine or a placebo. This specimen consisted of peripheral blood, obtained in a trial of Ad26.COV2.S vaccine versus placebo. The chain couples TRBV27 to TRBJ1-6; 7 bases align to TRBD1. CDR3 protein: CASSQTTGRTLHF. The CDR3 DNA is TGTGCCAGCAGTCAAACGACAGGGCGGACCCTCCACTTT.